Following are 32 T cell receptor beta chains from one sample sequenced in a study of T cells in Graves' hyperthyroidism and ophthalmopathy. Amplified TCR beta CDR3 regions came from RNA transcripts. When the TCR CDR3 underwent first-round RT-PCR, the HTBI primer set was used. TCRdb fed the multiplex PCR reads into MiXCR, producing one record per CDR3 protein. The table lists hundreds of thousands of distinct CDR3 sequences, around 21% of them singletons. Sequencing was carried out using blood. Receptors were obtained from a man aged 25 to 40 with Graves' ophthalmopathy.

This clonotype has more than one count but fewer than ten. V gene TRBV3-1 combines with J gene TRBJ2-7; TRBD2 matches 11 bases. Germline lookup yields CDR1 LGHDT and CDR2 YNNKEL (reference sequence). This CDR3 is built from 14 residues. V shed 6 bases, J shed 3 bases, and the junction held 4 bases outside the gene matches. The CDR3 reads CASRDSGRGYEQYF. The CDR3 DNA sequence: TGTGCCAGCAGGGATAGCGGGAGGGGCTACGAGCAGTACTTC.

The rearrangement joins TRBV20-1 to TRBJ1-5; no definite D call. The germline CDR1 and CDR2 sequences are DFQATT and SNEGSKA (reference sequence). The CDR3 has 13 amino acids. Trimming removed 3 bases at V and 4 bases at J, with 10 bases between. CDR3 sequence (DNA): TGCAGTGCTAGGGGCGACCCTAATCAGCCCCAGCATTTT. As protein: CSARGDPNQPQHF.

This clonotype occurred many times. The V and J genes are TRBV28 and TRBJ2-3; TRBD2 matches at 13 bases. CDR3 length: 16 residues. CDR1 is MDHEN and CDR2 is SYDVKM in the germline V gene. The J segment lost 3 bases and the V segment lost 5 bases, leaving 5 bases of the junction unmatched. This CDR3 reads CASSLRLAGGTDTQYF. The CDR3 DNA follows: TGTGCCAGCAGTCTACGACTAGCGGGAGGAACAGATACGCAGTATTTT.

This clonotype has just a few counts. The chain is built from TRBV2 and TRBJ1-2; D is uncertain. This CDR3 contains 14 residues. Germline V lookup: CDR1 SNHLY, CDR2 FYNNEI. Trimming removed 7 bases from V and 4 bases from J, with 16 bases in between. CDR3 sequence (DNA): TGTGCCAGCACCCCCGGCTTGAGGATCTATGGCTACACCTTC. Encoded protein: CASTPGLRIYGYTF. The whole variable domain, remainder taken from reference TRBV2 and TRBJ1-2, is EPEVTQTPSHQVTQMGQEVILRCVPISNHLYFYWYRQILGQKVEFLVSFYNNEISEKSEIFDDQFSVERPDGSNFTLKIRSTKLEDSAMYFCASTPGLRIYGYTFGSGTRLTVV.

The chain links TRBV6-4 to TRBJ1-1; no clear D. Deletions cut 7 bases from V and 1 base from J, with 7 bases between. The CDR3 contains 12 residues. CDR1 is MRHNA, CDR2 SNTAGT, per germline. The CDR3 DNA reads as TGTGCCAGCAAACAAGAGAACACTGAAGCTTTCTTT. This sequence encodes CASKQENTEAFF.

This clonotype was seen many times. V is TRBV30 and J is TRBJ1-2; D gene uncertain. Germline lookup yields CDR1 GTSNPN and CDR2 SVGIG (reference sequence). There are 15 residues in the CDR3. V lost 2 bases and J lost 2, with 15 bases in between. The CDR3 loop reads CAWSPLGGRNYGYTF. As DNA, the CDR3 is TGTGCCTGGAGTCCCTTAGGAGGGCGCAACTATGGCTACACCTTC.

This clonotype turned up a few times. The chain couples TRBV29-1 to TRBJ2-2; 9 bases match TRBD2. The V segment lost 4 bases and the J segment 4 bases; nucleotides outside the gene matches: 4. Germline V CDR1 and CDR2: SQVTM, ANQGSEA. There are 14 residues in the CDR3. CDR3 sequence: CSVVPTSGTGELFF. The CDR3 region has the DNA TGCAGCGTTGTCCCGACTAGCGGCACCGGGGAGCTGTTTTTT.

This clonotype was observed at least ten times. The chain uses TRBV7-9 and TRBJ2-7; TRBD1 might be the D (5 bases). Germline V gives CDR1 SEHNR, CDR2 FQNEAQ (reference sequence). Trimming shortened V by 10 bases and J by 7 bases, and 17 bases separated the two germline ends. The CDR3 has 12 residues. The CDR3 spells CANSQGPSEQYF. In nucleotides, the CDR3 is TGTGCCAACTCGCAGGGTCCCTCTGAGCAGTACTTC.

The table lists this clonotype with many counts. The chain uses TRBV28 and TRBJ2-7; the D call may be TRBD1 or TRBD2 (5 bases each). CDR1 is MDHEN, CDR2 SYDVKM, per germline. The CDR3 totals 16 residues. V lost 2 bases to trimming and J lost 0 bases, with 14 bases between them. The CDR3: CASSLISAGSSYEQYF. CDR3 bases: TGTGCCAGCAGTTTAATCTCGGCAGGGAGCTCCTACGAGCAGTACTTC.

This CDR3 is CASSVRDNTEAFF. CDR3 DNA sequence: TGTGCCAGCAGCGTCCGGGATAACACTGAAGCTTTCTTT. The chain combines TRBV5-6 with TRBJ1-1; D is unresolved. Germline CDR1 is SGHDT and CDR2 is YYEEEE. The germline V and J ends were trimmed by 4 bases and 2 bases, with 9 bases remaining between them. This CDR3 spans 13 amino acids.

Many counts were recorded for this clonotype. The chain joins TRBV3-1 to TRBJ2-2; the D gene is possibly TRBD1 (6 bases). CDR3 length: 18 residues. Trimming left V 1 base short and J 0 bases short, with 15 bases between. Germline values: CDR1 LGHDT, CDR2 YNNKEL (reference sequence). CDR3: CASSQGGIGTPNTGELFF. The CDR3 DNA sequence: TGTGCCAGCAGCCAAGGTGGTATTGGGACACCGAACACCGGGGAGCTGTTTTTT.

This clonotype was picked up many times. This chain uses TRBV30 with TRBJ2-2; D might be TRBD1 (7 bases). The CDR3 is 16 residues long. The germline gives CDR1 GTSNPN, CDR2 SVGIG (reference sequence). Trimming stripped 1 base from V and 9 bases from J, with 21 bases between. CDR3: CAWSAPGGSVPWELFF. The DNA of the CDR3 is TGTGCCTGGAGTGCCCCAGGGGGGTCGGTCCCCTGGGAGCTGTTTTTT.

This clonotype turned up a few times. J is TRBJ1-6 and V is TRBV6-1; TRBD1 matches 9 bases. There are 15 residues in the CDR3. Germline V gives CDR1 MNHNS, CDR2 SASEGT. V lost 5 bases to trimming and J lost 4 bases; unmatched junction nucleotides: 3. The CDR3, as DNA: TGTGCCAGCAGTCGCGGACAGGGGTATAATTCACCCCTCCACTTT. As protein: CASSRGQGYNSPLHF.

This chain connects TRBV7-9 to TRBJ2-1, with D perhaps TRBD1 or TRBD2 (5 bases each). CDR3 length equals 16 residues. V gave up 7 bases and J gave up 6 bases, with 22 bases separating them. The V gene's germline CDR1 is SEHNR and CDR2 FQNEAQ (reference sequence). The CDR3 region is CASIPRGFLGVNEQFF. The CDR3 nucleotides read TGTGCCAGCATCCCAAGAGGGTTCTTAGGGGTCAATGAGCAGTTCTTC.

This clonotype was seen just once. The chain recombines TRBV28 with TRBJ2-7; 11 bases are shared with TRBD2. Looked up from germline, CDR1 is MDHEN and CDR2 is SYDVKM. The CDR3 totals 20 residues. The ends lost 5 bases at V and 0 bases at J; junction bases unmatched: 18. The CDR3 is CASSLQVGLAGGGDSYEQYF. The CDR3 DNA is TGTGCCAGCAGTCTTCAGGTCGGCCTAGCGGGAGGAGGGGACTCCTACGAGCAGTACTTC.

This chain connects TRBV7-9 to TRBJ2-1; 7 bases are a match to TRBD2. Germline assignment: CDR1 SEHNR and CDR2 FQNEAQ (reference sequence). The V gene end was trimmed by 4 bases and the J gene end by 0 bases; junction bases not matched to a gene: 3. The CDR3 has 15 residues. The CDR3 region has the DNA TGTGCCAGCAGCTCTAGCGGTCCCTCCTACAATGAGCAGTTCTTC. It yields the protein CASSSSGPSYNEQFF.

The CDR3 nucleotides are TGTGCCAGCAGTGAACCACGCACTCCCTTTCCATTGAAGCAGTACTTC. Its protein product is CASSEPRTPFPLKQYF. The chain recombines TRBV6-4 with TRBJ2-7; D is undetermined. Germline CDR1 is MRHNA and CDR2 is SNTAGT. V lost 3 bases, J lost 8 bases, and 23 bases lay in between. CDR3 length equals 16 residues.

In its sample, this clonotype was seen many times. The V gene is TRBV2, the J gene TRBJ2-3; no reliable D call. This CDR3 spans 15 amino acids. Germline CDR1 SNHLY, CDR2 FYNNEI. Trimming removed 3 bases at V and 0 bases at J, with 10 bases between. CDR3 in amino acids: CASSEVGPSTDTQYF. The CDR3 DNA sequence: TGTGCCAGCAGTGAGGTCGGACCTAGCACAGATACGCAGTATTTT.

The table lists this clonotype with many counts. This sequence joins TRBV2 and TRBJ2-1, with a weak D call TRBD2 (6 bases). Looked up from germline, CDR1 is SNHLY and CDR2 is FYNNEI. This CDR3 is 15 amino acids long. Trimming removed 6 bases from V and 0 bases from J, with 12 bases in between. Written as DNA, the CDR3 is TGTGCCAGCAGGTCCCTGACTAGCTCCTACAATGAGCAGTTCTTC. It codes for CASRSLTSSYNEQFF.

This clonotype was recorded many times. CDR3 loop: CAKLIGGTDTQYF. CDR3 nucleotides: TGTGCTAAGTTAATTGGGGGCACAGATACGCAGTATTTT. The genes are TRBV30 and TRBJ2-3; D ambiguous. The CDR3 runs 13 residues. CDR1 and CDR2 from the germline V gene are GTSNPN and SVGIG (reference sequence).

The gene calls are TRBV5-1 and TRBJ2-7, with 11 bases lining up with TRBD2. Germline V gene data show CDR1 as SGHRS and CDR2 as YFSETQ. The length of the CDR3 is 15 residues. The junction had 4 bases not matched to a gene; V was cut back by 3 bases and J by 2 bases. The CDR3 DNA reads as TGCGCCAGCAGCTACACTAGCGGGGGCGCCTACGAGCAGTACTTC. It translates to CASSYTSGGAYEQYF. The entire variable domain, with the rest obtained from reference TRBV5-1 and TRBJ2-7, is as follows: KAGVTQTPRYLIKTRGQQVTLSCSPISGHRSVSWYQQTPGQGLQFLFEYFSETQRNKGNFPGRFSGRQFSNSRSEMNVSTLELGDSALYLCASSYTSGGAYEQYFGPGTRLTVT.

As regards this clonotype: Sequence at one end of the junction differs from germline and may be a read error. V and J are TRBV7-6 and TRBJ1-3; possible D gene TRBD1, 5 bases. Per germline, CDR1 SGHVS and CDR2 FNYEAQ. The CDR3 has 19 amino acids. CDR3 in amino acids: CASSLIAPEDGGYGNTIYF. Here the CDR3 DNA reads TGTGCTAGCAGCTTAATCGCCCCAGAGGACGGGGGATATGGAAACACCATATATTTT.

This sequence joins TRBV6-1 and TRBJ2-7, with 7 bases lining up with TRBD2. Germline CDR1 is MNHNS and CDR2 is SASEGT. V lost 2 bases to trimming and J lost 3 bases; unmatched junction nucleotides: 10. The CDR3 spans 16 residues. The CDR3 sequence is CASSEMGRDYSYEQYF. The CDR3 region has the DNA TGTGCCAGCAGTGAAATGGGGAGGGACTACAGCTACGAGCAGTACTTC.

V and J are TRBV15 and TRBJ2-5, with unresolved D. Germline assignment: CDR1 LNHNV and CDR2 YYDKDF (reference sequence). CDR3 size: 13 residues. With 4 bases removed from V and 3 bases from J, the gap between germline ends came to 9 bases. This chain's CDR3 is CATSKSQKETQYF. CDR3 sequence (DNA): TGTGCCACCAGCAAAAGCCAAAAAGAGACCCAGTACTTC.

This clonotype showed up just a few times. The chain recombines TRBV7-2 with TRBJ2-7, with D possibly matching TRBD1 (6 bases). V dropped 3 bases and J dropped 8 bases, with 17 bases sitting between them. Germline CDR1 is SGHTA and CDR2 is FQGNSA. The CDR3 consists of 14 residues. The CDR3 region is CASSFPNRDHKQYF. CDR3 nucleotides: TGTGCCAGCAGCTTCCCTAACAGGGACCACAAGCAGTACTTC. The whole variable domain, filled in from reference TRBV7-2 and TRBJ2-7, reads GAGVSQSPSNKVTEKGKDVELRCDPISGHTALYWYRQSLGQGLEFLIYFQGNSAPDKSGLPSDRFSAERTGGSVSTLTIQRTQQEDSAVYLCASSFPNRDHKQYFGPGTRLTVT.

To note about this clonotype: Its ends do not fully match the called genes, so a read error is possible. The chain has TRBV5-1 and TRBJ1-5; tentatively, D is TRBD1 (5 bases). The CDR3 contains 14 residues. CDR1 and CDR2 from the germline V gene are SGHRS and YFSETQ. In DNA form, the CDR3 reads TGCGCCGGCAGCTTGGAGGGGTCGACTCAGCCCCAGCATTTT. Translating it yields CAGSLEGSTQPQHF.

The chain combines TRBV27 with TRBJ2-3; 15 bases match TRBD2. CDR3 length: 15 residues. With 5 bases clipped from V and 6 bases from J, the junction kept 3 bases outside the gene matches. Germline V gene data show CDR1 as MNHEY and CDR2 as SMNVEV (reference sequence). This CDR3 is CASSIGTSGGDTQYF. The CDR3 DNA is TGTGCCAGCAGTATCGGGACTAGCGGGGGGGATACGCAGTATTTT.

Regarding this clonotype: Mismatch with germline at one junction end may stem from a read error. J is TRBJ1-6 and V is TRBV5-5, with D tentatively TRBD1 (5 bases). Germline loops: CDR1 SGHKS, CDR2 YYEKEE (reference sequence). There are 15 residues in the CDR3. The CDR3 region has the DNA TGCGCCAGCAGCTCTTCGACAGAGTATAATTCACCCCTCCACTTT. This gives the protein CASSSSTEYNSPLHF. The full variable domain, rest sourced from reference TRBV5-5 and TRBJ1-6, is DAGVTQSPTHLIKTRGQQVTLRCSPISGHKSVSWYQQVLGQGPQFIFQYYEKEERGRGNFPDRFSARQFPNYSSELNVNALLLGDSALYLCASSSSTEYNSPLHFGNGTRLTVT.

This chain joins TRBV28 and TRBJ2-4, with 10 bases fitting TRBD1. This CDR3 has 13 residues. Germline V gene sequence: CDR1 MDHEN, CDR2 SYDVKM. Unmatched junction bases numbered 1, after V lost 4 bases and J lost 7 bases. In DNA, the CDR3 is TGTGCCAGCAGTTGGACAGGGGGGAACATTCAGTACTTC. Translating gives CASSWTGGNIQYF.

This clonotype was seen more than once but under ten times. The V call is TRBV15, the J call TRBJ2-3, with D perhaps assigned TRBD1 or TRBD2 (5 bases each). CDR3 length: 14 amino acids. Trimming cost V 0 bases and J 4 bases, with 8 bases left between them. The V gene's germline CDR1 is LNHNV and CDR2 YYDKDF (reference sequence). The CDR3 coding sequence is TGTGCCACCAGCAGAGATGTGGGGGCAGATACGCAGTATTTT. Its translation: CATSRDVGADTQYF. The whole variable domain, remainder taken from reference TRBV15 and TRBJ2-3, is DAMVIQNPRYQVTQFGKPVTLSCSQTLNHNVMYWYQQKSSQAPKLLFHYYDKDFNNEADTPDNFQSRRPNTSFCFLDIRSPGLGDTAMYLCATSRDVGADTQYFGPGTRLTVL.

J is TRBJ1-2 and V is TRBV27, with D possibly TRBD1 on 5 matching bases. CDR3 length: 13 residues. V lost 6 bases, J lost 4 bases, and 12 bases lay in between. Germline CDR1 is MNHEY and CDR2 is SMNVEV (reference sequence). Written as DNA, the CDR3 is TGTGCCAGCAGCCAGGGAGGCGGCTATGGCTACACCTTC. Its translation is CASSQGGGYGYTF.

This clonotype was detected a few times. This chain uses TRBV4-1 with TRBJ2-3, with D perhaps matching TRBD1 (5 bases). The germline V gene has CDR1 MGHRA and CDR2 YSYEKL. Trimming took off 2 bases at V and 0 bases at J, with 12 bases between the two ends. This CDR3 comprises 16 residues. The CDR3 loop is CASSQSQGRSTDTQYF. CDR3 in DNA: TGCGCCAGCAGCCAATCGCAGGGAAGAAGCACAGATACGCAGTATTTT.